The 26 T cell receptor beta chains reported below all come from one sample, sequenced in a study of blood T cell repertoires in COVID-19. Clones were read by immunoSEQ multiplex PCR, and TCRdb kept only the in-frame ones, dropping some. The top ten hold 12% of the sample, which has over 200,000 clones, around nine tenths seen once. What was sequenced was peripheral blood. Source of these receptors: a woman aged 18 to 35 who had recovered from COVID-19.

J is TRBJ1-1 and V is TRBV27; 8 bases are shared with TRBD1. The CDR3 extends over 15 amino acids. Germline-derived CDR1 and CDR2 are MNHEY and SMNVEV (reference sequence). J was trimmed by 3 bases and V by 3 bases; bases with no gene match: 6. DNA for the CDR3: TGTGCCAGCAGTTTTGCAACAGGGGGGTACACTGAAGCTTTCTTT. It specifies CASSFATGGYTEAFF.

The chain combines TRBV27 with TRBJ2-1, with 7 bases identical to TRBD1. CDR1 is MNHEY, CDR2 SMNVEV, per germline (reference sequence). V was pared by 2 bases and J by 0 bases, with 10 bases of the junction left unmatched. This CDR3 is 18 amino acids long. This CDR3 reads CASSLGLGDRFSYNEQFF. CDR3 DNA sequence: TGTGCCAGCAGTTTAGGCCTTGGGGACAGATTCTCCTACAATGAGCAGTTCTTC.

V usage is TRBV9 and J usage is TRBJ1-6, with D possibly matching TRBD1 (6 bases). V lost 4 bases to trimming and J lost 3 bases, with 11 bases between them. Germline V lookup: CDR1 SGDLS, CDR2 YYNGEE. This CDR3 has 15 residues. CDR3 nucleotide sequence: TGTGCCAGCAGCCCGTCGGACAGCTATAATTCACCCCTCCACTTT. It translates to CASSPSDSYNSPLHF.

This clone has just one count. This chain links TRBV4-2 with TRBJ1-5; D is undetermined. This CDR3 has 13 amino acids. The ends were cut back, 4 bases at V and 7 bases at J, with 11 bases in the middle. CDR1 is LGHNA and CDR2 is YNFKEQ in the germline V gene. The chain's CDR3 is CASSRERGQPQHF. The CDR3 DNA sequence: TGTGCCAGCAGCCGGGAGAGAGGGCAGCCCCAGCATTTT.

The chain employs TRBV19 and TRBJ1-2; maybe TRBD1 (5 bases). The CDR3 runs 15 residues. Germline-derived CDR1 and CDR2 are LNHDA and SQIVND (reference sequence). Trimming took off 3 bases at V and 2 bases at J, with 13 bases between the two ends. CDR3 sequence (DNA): TGTGCCAGTAGTATGGACCCAGGGCGGAACTATGGCTACACCTTC. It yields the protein CASSMDPGRNYGYTF.

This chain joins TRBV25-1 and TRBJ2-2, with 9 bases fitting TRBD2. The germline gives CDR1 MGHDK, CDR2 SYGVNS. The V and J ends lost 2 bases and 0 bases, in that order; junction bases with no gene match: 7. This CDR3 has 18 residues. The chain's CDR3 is CASSENSGSAANTGELFF. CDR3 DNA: TGTGCCAGCAGTGAAAATAGCGGGAGTGCAGCGAACACCGGGGAGCTGTTTTTT. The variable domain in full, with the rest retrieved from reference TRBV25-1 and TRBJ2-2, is EADIYQTPRYLVIGTGKKITLECSQTMGHDKMYWYQQDPGMELHLIHYSYGVNSTEKGDLSSESTVSRIRTEHFPLTLESARPSHTSQYLCASSENSGSAANTGELFFGEGSRLTVL.

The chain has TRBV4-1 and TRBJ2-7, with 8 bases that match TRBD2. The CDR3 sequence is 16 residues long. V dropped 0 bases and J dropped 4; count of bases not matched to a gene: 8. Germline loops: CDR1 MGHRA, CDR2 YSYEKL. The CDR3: CASSQERSGSSYEQYF. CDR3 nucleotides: TGCGCCAGCAGCCAAGAGCGGAGCGGGAGTTCTTACGAGCAGTACTTC.

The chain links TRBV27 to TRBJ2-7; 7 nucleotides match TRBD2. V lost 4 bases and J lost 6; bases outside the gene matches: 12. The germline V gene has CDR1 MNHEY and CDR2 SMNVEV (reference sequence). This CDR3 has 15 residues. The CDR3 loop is CASSSNGRPISEQYF. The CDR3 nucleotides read TGTGCCAGCAGTTCAAACGGGAGGCCGATTTCCGAGCAGTACTTC.

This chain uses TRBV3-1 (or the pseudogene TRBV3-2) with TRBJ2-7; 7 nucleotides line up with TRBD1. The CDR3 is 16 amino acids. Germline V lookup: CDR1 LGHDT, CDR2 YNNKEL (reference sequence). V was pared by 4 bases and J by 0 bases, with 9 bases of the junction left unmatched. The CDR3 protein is CASSLTYGDSSYEQYF. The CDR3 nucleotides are TGTGCCAGCAGCCTAACATACGGGGACAGCTCCTACGAGCAGTACTTC.

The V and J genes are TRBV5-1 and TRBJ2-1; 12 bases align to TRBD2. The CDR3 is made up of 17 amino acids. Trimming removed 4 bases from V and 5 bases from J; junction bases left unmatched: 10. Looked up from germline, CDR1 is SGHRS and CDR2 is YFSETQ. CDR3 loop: CASSQLLAGGPHNEQFF. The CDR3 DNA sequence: TGCGCCAGCAGCCAACTGCTAGCGGGAGGGCCCCACAATGAGCAGTTCTTC. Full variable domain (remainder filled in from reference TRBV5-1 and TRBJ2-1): KAGVTQTPRYLIKTRGQQVTLSCSPISGHRSVSWYQQTPGQGLQFLFEYFSETQRNKGNFPGRFSGRQFSNSRSEMNVSTLELGDSALYLCASSQLLAGGPHNEQFFGPGTRLTVL.

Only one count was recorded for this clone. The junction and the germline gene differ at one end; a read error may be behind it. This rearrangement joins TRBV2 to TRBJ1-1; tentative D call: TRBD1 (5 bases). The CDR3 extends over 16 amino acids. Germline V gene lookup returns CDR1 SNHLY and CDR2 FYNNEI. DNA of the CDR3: TGTGCCAGCAGTCAAGCCCCGGGGGACTTGAACACTGAAGCTTTCTTT. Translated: CASSQAPGDLNTEAFF.

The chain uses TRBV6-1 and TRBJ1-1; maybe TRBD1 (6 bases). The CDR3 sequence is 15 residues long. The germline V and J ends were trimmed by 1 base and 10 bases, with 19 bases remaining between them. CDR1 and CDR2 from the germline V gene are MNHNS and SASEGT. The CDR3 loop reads CASSEGTDWGTGAFF. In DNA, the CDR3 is TGTGCCAGCAGTGAAGGGACAGATTGGGGCACCGGAGCTTTCTTT.

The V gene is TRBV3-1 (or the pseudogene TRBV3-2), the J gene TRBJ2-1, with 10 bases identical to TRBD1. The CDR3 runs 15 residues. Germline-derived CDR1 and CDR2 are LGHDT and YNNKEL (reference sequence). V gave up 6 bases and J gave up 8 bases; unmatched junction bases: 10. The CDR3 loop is CASRDRGARAYEQFF. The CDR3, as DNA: TGTGCCAGCAGGGACAGGGGGGCACGGGCGTATGAGCAGTTCTTC.

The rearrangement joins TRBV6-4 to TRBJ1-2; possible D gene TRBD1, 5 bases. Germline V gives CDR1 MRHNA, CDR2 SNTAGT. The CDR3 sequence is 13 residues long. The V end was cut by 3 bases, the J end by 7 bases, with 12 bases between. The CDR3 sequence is CASSESGYSGYTF. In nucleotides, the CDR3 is TGTGCCAGCAGTGAGTCAGGGTACTCTGGCTACACCTTC.

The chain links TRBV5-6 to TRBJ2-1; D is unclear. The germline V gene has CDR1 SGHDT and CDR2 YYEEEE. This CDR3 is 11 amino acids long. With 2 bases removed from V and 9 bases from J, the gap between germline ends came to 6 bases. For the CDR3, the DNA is TGTGCCAGCAGCTTCAGTATTGAGCAGTTCTTC. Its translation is CASSFSIEQFF. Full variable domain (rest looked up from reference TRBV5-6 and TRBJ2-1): DAGVTQSPTHLIKTRGQQVTLRCSPKSGHDTVSWYQQALGQGPQFIFQYYEEEERQRGNFPDRFSGHQFPNYSSELNVNALLLGDSALYLCASSFSIEQFFGPGTRLTVL.

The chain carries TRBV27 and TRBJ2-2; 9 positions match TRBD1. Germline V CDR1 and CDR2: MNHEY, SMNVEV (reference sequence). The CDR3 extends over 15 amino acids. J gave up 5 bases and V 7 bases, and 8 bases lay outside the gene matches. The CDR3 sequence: CASTQDRGKTGELFF. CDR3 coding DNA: TGTGCCAGCACCCAGGACAGGGGAAAAACCGGGGAGCTGTTTTTT.

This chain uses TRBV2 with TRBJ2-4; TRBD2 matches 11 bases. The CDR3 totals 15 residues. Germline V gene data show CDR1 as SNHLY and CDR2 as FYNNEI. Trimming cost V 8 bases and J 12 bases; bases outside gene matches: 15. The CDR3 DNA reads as TGTGCCAGCGGATACTACGGGACTAGCGGCCCGGGTCAGTACTTC. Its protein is CASGYYGTSGPGQYF.

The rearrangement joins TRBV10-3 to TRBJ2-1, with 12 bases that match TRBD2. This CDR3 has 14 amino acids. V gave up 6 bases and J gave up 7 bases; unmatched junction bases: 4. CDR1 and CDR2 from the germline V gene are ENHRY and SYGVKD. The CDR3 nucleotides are TGTGCCATCAGCCTAGCGGGAGGGGGTAATGAGCAGTTCTTC. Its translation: CAISLAGGGNEQFF.

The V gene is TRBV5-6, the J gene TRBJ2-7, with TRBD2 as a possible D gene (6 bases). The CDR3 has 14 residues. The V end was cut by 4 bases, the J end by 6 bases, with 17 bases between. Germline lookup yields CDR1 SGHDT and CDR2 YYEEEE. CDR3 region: CASSNAGGSGEQYF. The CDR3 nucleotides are TGTGCCAGCAGCAACGCCGGGGGATCGGGCGAGCAGTACTTC.

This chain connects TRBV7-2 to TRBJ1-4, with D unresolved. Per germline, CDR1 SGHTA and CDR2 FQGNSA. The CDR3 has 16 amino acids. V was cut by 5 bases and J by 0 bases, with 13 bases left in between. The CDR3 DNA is TGTGCCAGCAGCCGTCGGTATAGTGCAACTAATGAAAAACTGTTTTTT. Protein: CASSRRYSATNEKLFF.

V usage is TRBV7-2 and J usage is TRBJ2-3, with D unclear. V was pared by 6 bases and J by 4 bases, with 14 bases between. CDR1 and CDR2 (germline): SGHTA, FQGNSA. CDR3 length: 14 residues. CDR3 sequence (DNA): TGTGCCAGCAGGTTAAGTTCGGGTTCAGATACGCAGTATTTT. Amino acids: CASRLSSGSDTQYF.

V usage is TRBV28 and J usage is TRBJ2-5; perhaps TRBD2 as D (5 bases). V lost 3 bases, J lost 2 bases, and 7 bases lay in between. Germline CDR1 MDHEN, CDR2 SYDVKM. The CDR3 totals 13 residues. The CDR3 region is CASSLRTQETQYF. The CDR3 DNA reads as TGTGCCAGCAGTTTGCGGACTCAAGAGACCCAGTACTTC.

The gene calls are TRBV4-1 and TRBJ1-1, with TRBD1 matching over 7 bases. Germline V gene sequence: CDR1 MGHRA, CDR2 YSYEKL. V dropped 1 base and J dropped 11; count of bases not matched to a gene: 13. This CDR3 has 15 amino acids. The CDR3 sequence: CASSQVGMAGGRAFF. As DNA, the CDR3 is TGCGCCAGCAGCCAAGTCGGGATGGCAGGGGGGAGGGCTTTCTTT.

In nucleotides, the CDR3 is TGTGCCAGCACAACTCCCGGGACTAACTACGAGCAGTACTTC. This codes for CASTTPGTNYEQYF. The chain is built from TRBV25-1 and TRBJ2-7; 7 nucleotides align to TRBD2. Germline V lookup: CDR1 MGHDK, CDR2 SYGVNS. The CDR3 length is 14 residues. V gave up 7 bases and J gave up 3 bases; unmatched junction bases: 9.

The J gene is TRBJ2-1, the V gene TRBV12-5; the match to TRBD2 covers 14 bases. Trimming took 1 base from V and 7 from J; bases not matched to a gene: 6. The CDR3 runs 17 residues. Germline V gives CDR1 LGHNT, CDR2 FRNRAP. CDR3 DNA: TGTGCTAGTGGTTTGGACGGACTAGCGGGAGGACGGAATGAGCAGTTCTTC. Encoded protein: CASGLDGLAGGRNEQFF.

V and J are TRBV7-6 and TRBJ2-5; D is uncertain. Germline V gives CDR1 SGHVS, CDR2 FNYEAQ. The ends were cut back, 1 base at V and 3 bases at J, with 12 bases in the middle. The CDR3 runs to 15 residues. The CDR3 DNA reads TGTGCCAGCAGCTTAGTATTCACAGCCAAAGAGACCCAGTACTTC. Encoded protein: CASSLVFTAKETQYF.